The sequence of this TCR beta chain was determined in a study of blood T cell repertoires in COVID-19 (dated by TCRdb to about 2020). Concerning the study at large: Collaborator samples came from the United States, Italy and Spain and covered acute and convalescent phases of COVID-19. The material from the prospective study consisted of cDNA or gDNA derived from T cells, B-cell-depleted T cells, or PBMCs. Deeply sampled blood TCRbeta repertoires from subjects exposed to, actively infected with, or recovered from COVID-19 were included in the dataset. A freely available public database, intended as a resource for researchers studying the immune response to SARS-CoV-2, is where the repertoires were released. The samples were drawn from two sources: the first 160 participants of the ongoing ImmuneRACE study, and 1,200 or so subjects contributed by 6 global collaborators. The sample metadata nearly always contained a de-identified subject ID, COVID-19 status, age in years and sex. Where available, HLA class I and class II types were taken from metadata supplied by the sample provider and were not determined by assay-based typing. Overall study outcomes, separate from this receptor: How much clinical and demographic metadata was included differed by source and by participant, and the metadata was provided uncurated.

Reading the germline V gene (reference sequence) gives CDR1 SGHNT and CDR2 YYREEE. Trimming takes 6 bases off V and 5 bases off J; junction bases not matched to a gene: 8. Spanning cysteine to phenylalanine, the CDR3 consists of 15 amino acids. Only the CDR3 DNA is retained, 45 bases long and in frame from the first base. TCRbeta CDR3 regions were amplified from genomic DNA using the immunoSEQ Assay, a bias-controlled multiplex PCR. As for the original processing: Within the assay, amplification of reference gene primers was used to estimate how many nucleated cells each sample contained. To quantify the absolute abundance of each unique TCRbeta CDR3 rearrangement, sequence reads were collapsed and filtered. For each sample, productive Simpson clonality was calculated by taking the square root of Simpson's diversity index across productive rearrangements. What TCRdb holds here is the immuneACCESS table cut down to in-frame rearrangements. Part of the clones is not present; checked against another copy, under half of the missing clones reflect an unresolved V gene, and the others are unexplained. From that table come the V and J calls and clone size; the DNA was used to work out D and trimming. For this sample the table gives over 200,000 clones, of which 75% to 90% were detected only once. The ten largest clonotypes hold 1.2% of the sample.

With regard to this clone: The target of this receptor is not known. The sample holds no much larger clone one base away, and base qualities are not on file.

Participants in the prospective study were aged roughly 18 to 90 years, lived in under 30 United States geographic areas, and enrolled through a virtual design. To assign participants to cohorts, the prospective study relied on clinical history that participants themselves reported in a screening survey and a study questionnaire. For ImmuneRACE Cohort 3, a participant was defined as recovered based on two consecutive negative NP/OP PCR tests, clearance by a healthcare professional, or resolution of symptoms. Each participant in the prospective study had whole blood, serum and a nasopharyngeal or oropharyngeal swab collected by mobile phlebotomists. Prospective study participants could optionally give additional blood draws and questionnaires over an approximately 2-month period. Before DNA extraction, prospective study blood samples were shipped either frozen or at room temperature.

The V gene is TRBV5-4 and the J gene is TRBJ2-1; the junction holds 10 bases that match TRBD2. The sequenced sample was PBMCs or T cells enriched from blood (not recorded which). The source is a man aged 25-45 years who had recovered from COVID-19. The nucleotides are TGTGCCAGCACCTCTAGCGGGAGTCCAAACAATGAGCAGTTCTTC. This yields the protein CASTSSGSPNNEQFF.